Shown below are 8 T cell receptor beta chains from a single sample sequenced in a study of cytotoxic CD8 clonotypes in ibrutinib-treated CLL. Generated by immunoSEQ multiplex PCR, the TCRdb table keeps only in-frame clones and is missing some. In the table there are about 140,000 clones, approximately 80% of which are singletons. The sample was PBMCs, taken after 12 months of ibrutinib treatment. Receptor source: a human donor with chronic lymphocytic leukemia.

The rearrangement uses TRBV28 and TRBJ1-4, with D perhaps TRBD1 (5 bases). CDR1 and CDR2 from the germline V gene are MDHEN and SYDVKM. Trimming removed 10 bases at V and 8 bases at J, with 17 bases between. CDR3 length equals 13 residues. The CDR3 sequence: CATSPGVREKLFF. The CDR3, as DNA: TGTGCCACCTCCCCGGGGGTTCGGGAAAAACTGTTTTTT.

The V and J genes are TRBV28 and TRBJ2-3, with D possibly being TRBD1 or TRBD2 (5 bases each). The CDR3 runs 14 residues. Germline V gives CDR1 MDHEN, CDR2 SYDVKM. Trimming removed 6 bases at V and 1 base at J, with 11 bases between. CDR3 residues: CASSRDQGTDTQYF. CDR3 DNA: TGTGCCAGCAGCCGGGACCAAGGCACAGATACGCAGTATTTT.

The chain combines TRBV2 with TRBJ2-1; possibly TRBD1 or TRBD2 for D (5 bases each). Germline loops: CDR1 SNHLY, CDR2 FYNNEI. The CDR3 contains 13 residues. The V end lost 8 bases, the J end lost 0 bases, and 8 bases lay between the germline ends. CDR3 sequence reads: CASGDLSYNEQFF. As DNA, the CDR3 is TGTGCCAGCGGGGACCTCTCCTACAATGAGCAGTTCTTC. Using reference TRBV2 and TRBJ2-1 for the parts outside the CDR3, the full variable domain is EPEVTQTPSHQVTQMGQEVILRCVPISNHLYFYWYRQILGQKVEFLVSFYNNEISEKSEIFDDQFSVERPDGSNFTLKIRSTKLEDSAMYFCASGDLSYNEQFFGPGTRLTVL.

This chain joins TRBV7-2 and TRBJ2-7; 11 bases align to TRBD2. J gave up 4 bases and V 1 base, and 9 bases lay outside the gene matches. The length of the CDR3 is 17 residues. Germline values: CDR1 SGHTA, CDR2 FQGNSA. CDR3 coding DNA: TGTGCCAGCAGCTTAGGGGGGACTAGCGGCCCCTCGTACGAGCAGTACTTC. It is translated as CASSLGGTSGPSYEQYF.

The V and J genes are TRBV5-1 and TRBJ2-5; TRBD2 might be the D (6 bases). Trimming took off 3 bases at V and 1 base at J, with 19 bases between the two ends. This CDR3 has 17 residues. In germline, CDR1 is SGHRS, CDR2 YFSETQ. CDR3 coding DNA: TGCGCCAGCAGCTCCCACTTTTCTAGCGCGAGCCAAGAGACCCAGTACTTC. Protein: CASSSHFSSASQETQYF. Full variable domain (outside the CDR3, taken from reference TRBV5-1 and TRBJ2-5): KAGVTQTPRYLIKTRGQQVTLSCSPISGHRSVSWYQQTPGQGLQFLFEYFSETQRNKGNFPGRFSGRQFSNSRSEMNVSTLELGDSALYLCASSSHFSSASQETQYFGPGTRLLVL.

V and J are TRBV6-5 and TRBJ2-5; D gene uncertain. V lost 0 bases and J lost 5, with 10 bases in between. Germline V gene data show CDR1 as MNHEY and CDR2 as SVGAGI. The CDR3 is 14 amino acids. The CDR3 sequence is CASSYSNLAETQYF. CDR3 nucleotide sequence: TGTGCCAGCAGTTACTCGAACCTCGCGGAGACCCAGTACTTC.

This clone has only one observation. The sample has other DNA sequences that encode this CDR3 too. The chain has TRBV20-1 and TRBJ2-3, with D unclear. Trimming removed 1 base from V and 6 bases from J, with 2 bases in between. Per germline, CDR1 DFQATT and CDR2 SNEGSKA (reference sequence). The CDR3 spans 10 residues. CDR3 DNA sequence: TGCAGTGCTAGAGCGGATACGCAGTATTTT. Translating it yields CSARADTQYF.

The rearrangement uses TRBV18 and TRBJ1-5; no clear D gene. Trimming left V 2 bases short and J 4 bases short, with 3 bases between. The CDR3 extends over 12 amino acids. Looked up from germline, CDR1 is KGHSH and CDR2 is LQKENI. CDR3 residues: CASSPGNQPQHF. DNA of the CDR3: TGTGCCAGCTCACCAGGGAATCAGCCCCAGCATTTT.